These 14 T cell receptor beta chains originate from one sample sequenced in a study of shared clonotypes between healthy human individuals. Only in-frame clones appear in the TCRdb table, and some are missing; sequencing was by immunoSEQ multiplex PCR. Of about half a million clones in the sample, roughly 80% were seen once. Sequenced material: PBMCs. The receptor source for this set is a woman between 35 and 50 years old in good health. Some clones in this sample may be carry-over from other donors' samples.

V is TRBV27 and J is TRBJ1-5, with D perhaps matching TRBD1 (5 bases). V lost 5 bases and J 3 bases, leaving 11 bases between the germline ends. The CDR3 totals 14 residues. Germline V gives CDR1 MNHEY, CDR2 SMNVEV (reference sequence). The CDR3 DNA reads as TGTGCCAGCAGTCCGCGGACACCCAATCAGCCCCAGCATTTT. Translation gives CASSPRTPNQPQHF.

This chain links TRBV6-5 with TRBJ2-5, with 7 bases lining up with TRBD1. The junction had 6 bases not matched to a gene; V was cut back by 0 bases and J by 5 bases. Germline V gene sequence: CDR1 MNHEY, CDR2 SVGAGI. This CDR3 has 15 residues. The DNA of the CDR3 is TGTGCCAGCAGTTACTCGGCGACAGGGCTGGAGACCCAGTACTTC. It translates to CASSYSATGLETQYF.

This chain uses TRBV9 with TRBJ2-1; D is uncertain. The germline V and J ends were trimmed by 4 bases and 15 bases, with 23 bases remaining between them. The CDR3 is 14 residues long. The V gene's germline CDR1 is SGDLS and CDR2 YYNGEE. The CDR3 protein is CASSPPDYGTPPFF. In nucleotides, the CDR3 is TGTGCCAGCAGCCCCCCGGATTATGGTACCCCGCCGTTCTTC.

The J gene is TRBJ2-2, the V gene TRBV9; D uncertain. V lost 1 base and J 4 bases, leaving 11 bases between the germline ends. The CDR3 is made up of 15 amino acids. From germline, CDR1 is SGDLS and CDR2 YYNGEE. As DNA, the CDR3 is TGTGCCAGCAGCGTAATAGGGCAGTTCACCGGGGAGCTGTTTTTT. It yields the protein CASSVIGQFTGELFF.

This clone has just one count. Additional DNA sequences in this sample encode the identical CDR3. The chain is built from TRBV29-1 and TRBJ2-5, with TRBD2 identical over 10 bases. The closer fit of TRBJ2-7 to the DNA end suggests the J call may be wrong. CDR1 SQVTM and CDR2 ANQGSEA come from the germline V gene. The CDR3 length is 13 residues. Written as DNA, the CDR3 is TGCAGCGTTAGGACTAGCGGAACCTACGAGCAGTACTTC. Amino acids: CSVRTSGTYEQYF.

A note on this clone: This sequence is one base from a far larger clone and is likely a read error. The gene calls are TRBV11-2 and TRBJ2-3; D uncertain. This CDR3 contains 13 residues. The V gene's germline CDR1 is SGHAT and CDR2 FQNNGV. V shed 1 base and J shed 9 bases, with 11 bases lying between them. The CDR3, as DNA: TGTGCCAGCAGCTTAGTCGGGCGCGCGACGCAGTATTTT. This gives the protein CASSLVGRATQYF.

This chain connects TRBV5-8 to TRBJ1-1; perhaps TRBD1 as D (5 bases). The CDR3 has 12 amino acids. Looked up from germline, CDR1 is SGHTS and CDR2 is YDEGEE. The V gene lost 5 bases and the J gene lost 5 bases, with 10 bases spanning the gap. The CDR3 protein is CASRGVGTEAFF. In DNA form, the CDR3 reads TGTGCCAGCAGAGGGGTGGGGACTGAAGCTTTCTTT.

For the CDR3, the DNA is TGTGCCAGCAGTGTTTCCGGGCGGGCTCATGGGGCTTTCTTT. This gives the protein CASSVSGRAHGAFF. The chain uses TRBV6-1 and TRBJ1-1, with D unresolved. The germline V gene has CDR1 MNHNS and CDR2 SASEGT. The CDR3 is 14 amino acids. V was cut by 4 bases and J by 11 bases, with 20 bases left in between.

This clone occurred a few times. Only one base separates this from a far larger clonotype, so it likely reflects a read error. This sample also contains other DNA sequences that code for the same CDR3. The gene calls are TRBV5-6 and TRBJ2-7; TRBD1 or TRBD2 may be the D gene (5 bases each). CDR1 and CDR2 (germline): SGHDT, YYEEEE. The CDR3 totals 15 residues. V gave up 8 bases and J gave up 9 bases, with 27 bases separating them. This CDR3 reads CASSALGTADPTQYF. The CDR3 DNA follows: TGTGCCAGTAGCGCCTTAGGGACGGCTGACCCAACGCAGTACTTC.

A word on this clone: The same CDR3 can be traced to other DNA sequences in this sample. The gene calls are TRBV7-2 and TRBJ2-5; the match to TRBD1 covers 10 bases. The CDR3 has 15 amino acids. Germline V gene data show CDR1 as SGHTA and CDR2 as FQGNSA. V lost 1 base to trimming and J lost 3 bases; unmatched junction nucleotides: 2. The CDR3 DNA sequence: TGTGCCAGCAGCTTAGGAGGGACAGGGGAAGAGACCCAGTACTTC. Its protein is CASSLGGTGEETQYF.

To note about this clone: Since a far larger clone is one base different, this is likely a read error. The V call is TRBV4-3, the J call TRBJ1-4; the match to TRBD1 covers 9 bases. The germline CDR1 and CDR2 sequences are LGHNA and YSLEER. There are 15 residues in the CDR3. With 4 bases clipped from V and 8 bases from J, the junction kept 8 bases outside the gene matches. CDR3 coding DNA: TGCGCCAGCAGCCGAGGGACAGGGAAGGAAGAAAAACTGTTTTTT. It yields the protein CASSRGTGKEEKLFF.

Worth noting for this clone: A far larger clone is one base from this, pointing to a likely read error. Since no conserved phenylalanine or tryptophan closes the CDR3, a read error is the likely cause. The chain couples TRBV11-1 to TRBJ2-7; 7 bases agree with TRBD1. J was trimmed by 5 bases and V by 1 base; bases with no gene match: 5. Germline V gene lookup returns CDR1 SGHAT and CDR2 FQDESV (reference sequence). The CDR3 is 14 amino acids. For the CDR3, the DNA is TGTGCCAGCAGCTTAGGACAGGGCGTCAACGAGCAGTACTTA. It encodes CASSLGQGVNEQYL.

This chain uses TRBV7-6 with TRBJ1-1; no definite D call. Germline CDR1 reads SGHVS; CDR2 reads FNYEAQ. Trimming took off 1 base at V and 0 bases at J, with 6 bases between the two ends. This CDR3 region has 14 residues. CDR3 DNA: TGTGCCAGCAGCTTAGGACGGATGAACACTGAAGCTTTCTTT. Translating it yields CASSLGRMNTEAFF.

The sample holds one count of this clone. A far larger clone lies a single base away; this is likely a read error. Other DNA sequences of this sample code for an identical CDR3. V usage is TRBV30 and J usage is TRBJ2-7; 10 bases map to TRBD1. CDR3 size: 13 residues. The germline CDR1 and CDR2 sequences are GTSNPN and SVGIG (reference sequence). This CDR3 reads CAWRGQGLNEQYF. The CDR3 nucleotides read TGTGCCTGGAGGGGACAGGGGTTGAACGAGCAGTATTTC.